The 13 T cell receptor beta chains below come from one sample, sequenced in a study of shared clonotypes between healthy human individuals. Naive CD8 populations comprised CD45RO-negative cells positively selected for CCR7, excluding terminally differentiated effector memory CD45RA+ cells. Assay used: immunoSEQ multiplex PCR; TCRdb lists only in-frame clones, some missing. The sample yields 2 million to 2.5 million clones, less than 95% seen once. The sample comprised naive CD8+ T cells sorted from blood. These receptors were obtained from a man between 18 and 29 years old in good health.

V gene TRBV6-6 combines with J gene TRBJ1-6; TRBD1 agrees at 10 bases. CDR1 is MNHNY and CDR2 is SVGAGI in the germline V gene (reference sequence). CDR3 size: 14 residues. The J segment lost 10 bases and the V segment lost 4 bases, leaving 4 bases of the junction unmatched. CDR3 region: CASSSGTGESPLHF. The CDR3 DNA is TGTGCCAGCAGTTCCGGGACAGGGGAATCACCCCTCCACTTT.

CDR3 DNA: TGTGCCAGCAGTTACTCCCCGCTCAGTGGGCGCTACGAGCAGTACTTC. It translates to CASSYSPLSGRYEQYF. The rearrangement uses TRBV6-5 and TRBJ2-7; no reliable D call. Germline V gene data show CDR1 as MNHEY and CDR2 as SVGAGI. The CDR3 loop spans 16 amino acids. V was pared by 0 bases and J by 3 bases, with 15 bases between.

This chain joins TRBV7-9 and TRBJ1-2; 10 positions match TRBD1. After removal of 7 bases from V and 2 bases from J, the junction contained 7 bases not matched to a gene. The CDR3 totals 15 residues. Germline values: CDR1 SEHNR, CDR2 FQNEAQ (reference sequence). CDR3 nucleotide sequence: TGTGCCAGCACCCCGGACAGGGGGAGAAACTATGGCTACACCTTC. It translates to CASTPDRGRNYGYTF.

V gene TRBV5-1 combines with J gene TRBJ2-3, with D possibly matching TRBD1 (6 bases). V was clipped by 6 bases and J by 1 base, with 9 bases between them. The length of the CDR3 is 13 residues. Germline V CDR1 and CDR2: SGHRS, YFSETQ. In DNA form, the CDR3 reads TGCGCCAGCAACAGGGCGGGCACAGATACGCAGTATTTT. Protein: CASNRAGTDTQYF.

This chain links TRBV10-1 with TRBJ2-7; D gene unclear. CDR1 is WNHNN, CDR2 SYGVQD, per germline (reference sequence). V dropped 4 bases and J dropped 4 bases, with 11 bases sitting between them. The CDR3 spans 13 residues. CDR3 bases: TGCGCCAGCAGTGCTGGGGATGGATACGAGCAGTACTTC. This gives the protein CASSAGDGYEQYF.

The V gene is TRBV28, the J gene TRBJ2-2, with D possibly TRBD1 on 6 matching bases. The CDR3 is 16 residues long. Trimming stripped 5 bases from V and 0 bases from J, with 13 bases between. CDR1 and CDR2 (germline): MDHEN, SYDVKM. The CDR3 loop is CASSSFGTPNTGELFF. CDR3 DNA: TGTGCCAGCAGTAGTTTCGGGACACCGAACACCGGGGAGCTGTTTTTT.

The V call is TRBV6-1, the J call TRBJ2-7; D possibly corresponds to TRBD1 (5 bases). Trimming shortened V by 1 base and J by 5 bases, and 9 bases separated the two germline ends. Looked up from germline, CDR1 is MNHNS and CDR2 is SASEGT. This CDR3 is built from 13 residues. The CDR3 sequence is CASSEGRAHEQYF. In DNA form, the CDR3 reads TGTGCCAGCAGTGAAGGCAGGGCCCACGAGCAGTACTTC.

The CDR3 DNA follows: TGTGCCAGCAGCCTAGGGGCGGGGCTTTCCTACAATGAGCAGTTCTTC. Residues: CASSLGAGLSYNEQFF. The chain is built from TRBV7-9 and TRBJ2-1, with D possibly matching TRBD2 (6 bases). The germline V and J ends were trimmed by 5 bases and 1 base, with 15 bases remaining between them. The CDR3 is 16 residues long. Germline loops: CDR1 SEHNR, CDR2 FQNEAQ (reference sequence). Full variable domain (missing parts from reference TRBV7-9 and TRBJ2-1): DTGVSQNPRHKITKRGQNVTFRCDPISEHNRLYWYRQTLGQGPEFLTYFQNEAQLEKSRLLSDRFSAERPKGSFSTLEIQRTEQGDSAMYLCASSLGAGLSYNEQFFGPGTRLTVL.

The chain is built from TRBV4-2 and TRBJ1-1; tentative D call: TRBD1 (6 bases). Between the trimmed V and J ends, which lost 0 bases and 4 bases, there was a span of 12 bases. The CDR3 totals 15 residues. Germline values: CDR1 LGHNA, CDR2 YNFKEQ. DNA of the CDR3: TGTGCCAGCAGCCAAGAAACAGGGCTGGGCACTGAAGCTTTCTTT. It is translated as CASSQETGLGTEAFF.

This chain connects TRBV9 to TRBJ2-3; 9 bases align to TRBD2. V lost 0 bases, J lost 5 bases, and 4 bases stayed unmatched. The CDR3 loop spans 15 amino acids. The V gene's germline CDR1 is SGDLS and CDR2 YYNGEE. CDR3: CASSVGGGALDTQYF. The CDR3 DNA reads as TGTGCCAGCAGCGTAGGCGGGGGGGCTTTAGATACGCAGTATTTT. Filled out from reference TRBV9 and TRBJ2-3, the complete variable domain reads DSGVTQTPKHLITATGQRVTLRCSPRSGDLSVYWYQQSLDQGLQFLIQYYNGEERAKGNILERFSAQQFPDLHSELNLSSLELGDSALYFCASSVGGGALDTQYFGPGTRLTVL.

The table lists this clone with a count of one. The chain links TRBV5-6 to TRBJ2-3; TRBD1 agrees at 9 bases. Trimming at V came to 4 bases and at J to 5 bases, leaving 11 bases not matched to a gene. CDR3 size: 16 residues. CDR1 SGHDT and CDR2 YYEEEE come from the germline V gene. CDR3 sequence: CASSLSPGQGVDTQYF. The CDR3, as DNA: TGTGCCAGCAGCCTATCACCGGGACAGGGAGTAGATACGCAGTATTTT.

The rearrangement joins TRBV4-3 to TRBJ1-1; D gene ambiguous. Germline V gives CDR1 LGHNA, CDR2 YSLEER. V dropped 4 bases and J dropped 4 bases, with 25 bases sitting between them. This CDR3 contains 18 residues. The CDR3 nucleotides are TGCGCCAGCAGCCCCAATCACTACGATGAGGGTTTTCCCACTGAAGCTTTCTTT. Protein sequence: CASSPNHYDEGFPTEAFF.

The chain joins TRBV6-5 to TRBJ2-5, with 9 bases that match TRBD1. The germline V gene encodes CDR1 MNHEY and CDR2 SVGAGI. Trimming at V came to 4 bases and at J to 2 bases, leaving 8 bases not matched to a gene. CDR3 size: 16 residues. CDR3 nucleotides: TGTGCCAGCAGTTCCTTTGGGACAGGGAGACAAGAGACCCAGTACTTC. It codes for CASSSFGTGRQETQYF.